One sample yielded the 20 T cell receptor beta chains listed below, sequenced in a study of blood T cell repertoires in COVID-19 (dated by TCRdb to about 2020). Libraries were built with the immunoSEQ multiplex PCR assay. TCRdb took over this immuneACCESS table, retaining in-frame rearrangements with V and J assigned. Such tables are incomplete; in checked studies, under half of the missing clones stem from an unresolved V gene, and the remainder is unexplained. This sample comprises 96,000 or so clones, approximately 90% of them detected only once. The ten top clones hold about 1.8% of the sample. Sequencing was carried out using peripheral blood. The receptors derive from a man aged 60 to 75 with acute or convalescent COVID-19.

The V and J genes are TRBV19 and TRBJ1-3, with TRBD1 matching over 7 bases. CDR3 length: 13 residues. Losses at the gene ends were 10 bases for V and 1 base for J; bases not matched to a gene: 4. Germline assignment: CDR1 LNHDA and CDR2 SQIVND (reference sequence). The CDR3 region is CATTGDSGNTIYF. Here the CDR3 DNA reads TGTGCCACCACAGGGGATTCTGGAAACACCATATATTTT.

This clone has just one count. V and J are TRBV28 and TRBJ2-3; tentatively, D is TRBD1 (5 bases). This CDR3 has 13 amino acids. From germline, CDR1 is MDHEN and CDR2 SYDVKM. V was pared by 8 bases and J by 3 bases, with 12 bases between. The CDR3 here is CASHKGATDTQYF. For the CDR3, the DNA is TGTGCCAGCCACAAAGGGGCAACAGATACGCAGTATTTT.

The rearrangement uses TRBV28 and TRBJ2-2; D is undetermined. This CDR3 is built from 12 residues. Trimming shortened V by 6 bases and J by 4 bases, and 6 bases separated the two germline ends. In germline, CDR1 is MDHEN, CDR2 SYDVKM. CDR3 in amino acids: CASSLSTGELFF. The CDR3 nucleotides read TGTGCCAGCAGCCTGAGCACCGGGGAGCTGTTTTTT. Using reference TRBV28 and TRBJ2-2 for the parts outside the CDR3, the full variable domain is DVKVTQSSRYLVKRTGEKVFLECVQDMDHENMFWYRQDPGLGLRLIYFSYDVKMKEKGDIPEGYSVSREKKERFSLILESASTNQTSMYLCASSLSTGELFFGEGSRLTVL.

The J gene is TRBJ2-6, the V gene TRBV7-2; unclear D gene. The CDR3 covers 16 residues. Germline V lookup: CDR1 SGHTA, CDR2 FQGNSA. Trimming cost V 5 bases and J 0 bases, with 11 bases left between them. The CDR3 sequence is CASSRPVNSGANVLTF. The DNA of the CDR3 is TGTGCCAGCAGCCGCCCGGTCAACTCTGGGGCCAACGTCCTGACTTTC.

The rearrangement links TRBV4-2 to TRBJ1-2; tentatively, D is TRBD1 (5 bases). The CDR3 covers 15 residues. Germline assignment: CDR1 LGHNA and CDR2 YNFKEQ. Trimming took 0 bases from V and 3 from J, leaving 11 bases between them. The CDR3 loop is CASSQEVTVYYGYTF. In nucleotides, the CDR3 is TGTGCCAGCAGCCAAGAAGTGACAGTTTACTATGGCTACACCTTC.

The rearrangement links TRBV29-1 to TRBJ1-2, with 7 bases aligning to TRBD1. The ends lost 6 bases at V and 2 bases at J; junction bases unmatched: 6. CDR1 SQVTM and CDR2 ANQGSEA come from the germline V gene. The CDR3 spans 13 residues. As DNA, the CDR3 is TGCAGCGTCTTTCAGGGGGGAAACTATGGCTACACCTTC. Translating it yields CSVFQGGNYGYTF. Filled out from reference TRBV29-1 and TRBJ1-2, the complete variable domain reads SAVISQKPSRDICQRGTSLTIQCQVDSQVTMMFWYRQQPGQSLTLIATANQGSEATYESGFVIDKFPISRPNLTFSTLTVSNMSPEDSSIYLCSVFQGGNYGYTFGSGTRLTVV.

The CDR3 coding sequence is TGTGCCAGTTCAGGGGCCACCTCCTACGAGCAGTACTTC. Amino acids: CASSGATSYEQYF. The chain is built from TRBV6-5 and TRBJ2-7; a weak D match, TRBD1 (6 bases). V was shortened by 9 bases and J by 0 bases, with 12 bases between the two germline ends. Germline V gene data show CDR1 as MNHEY and CDR2 as SVGAGI. The CDR3 length is 13 residues.

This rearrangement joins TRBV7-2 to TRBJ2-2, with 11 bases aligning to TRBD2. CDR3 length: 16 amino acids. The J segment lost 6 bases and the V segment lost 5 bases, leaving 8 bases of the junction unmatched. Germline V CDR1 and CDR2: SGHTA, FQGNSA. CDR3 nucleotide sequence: TGTGCCAGCAGCCGTATAGCGGGAGGGCCCCCCGGGGAGCTGTTTTTT. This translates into CASSRIAGGPPGELFF.

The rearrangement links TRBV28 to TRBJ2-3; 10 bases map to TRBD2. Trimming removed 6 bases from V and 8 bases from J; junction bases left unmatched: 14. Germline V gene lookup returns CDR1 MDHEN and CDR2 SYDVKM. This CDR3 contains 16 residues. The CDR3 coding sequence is TGTGCCAGCAGCTCAACCCGGCTAGCGGGAGTGGGTACGCAGTATTTT. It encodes CASSSTRLAGVGTQYF.

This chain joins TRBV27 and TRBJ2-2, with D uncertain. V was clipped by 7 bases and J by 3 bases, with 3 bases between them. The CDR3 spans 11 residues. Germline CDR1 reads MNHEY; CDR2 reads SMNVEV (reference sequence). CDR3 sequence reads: CASTYTGELFF. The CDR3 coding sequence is TGTGCCAGCACCTACACCGGGGAGCTGTTTTTT.

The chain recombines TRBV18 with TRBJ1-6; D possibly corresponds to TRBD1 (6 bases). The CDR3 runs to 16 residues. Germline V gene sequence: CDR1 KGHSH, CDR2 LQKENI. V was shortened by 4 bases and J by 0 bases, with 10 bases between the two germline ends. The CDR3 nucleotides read TGTGCCAGCTCACTAGGACAGAACTCCTATAATTCACCCCTCCACTTT. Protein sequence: CASSLGQNSYNSPLHF.

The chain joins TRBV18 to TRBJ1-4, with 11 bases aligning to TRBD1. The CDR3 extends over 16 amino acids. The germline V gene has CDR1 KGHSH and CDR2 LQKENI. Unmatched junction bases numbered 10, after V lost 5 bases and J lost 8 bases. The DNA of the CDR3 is TGTGCCAGCTCAATCGGACAGGGGGCTTTATCCGAAAAACTGTTTTTT. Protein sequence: CASSIGQGALSEKLFF.

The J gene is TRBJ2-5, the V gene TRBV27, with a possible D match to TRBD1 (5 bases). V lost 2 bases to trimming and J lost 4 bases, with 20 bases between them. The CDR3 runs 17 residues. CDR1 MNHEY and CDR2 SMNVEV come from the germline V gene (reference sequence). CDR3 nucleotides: TGTGCCAGCAGTTTAGGGGCCCTTCGAGGAAGGGGAGAGACCCAGTACTTC. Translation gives CASSLGALRGRGETQYF.

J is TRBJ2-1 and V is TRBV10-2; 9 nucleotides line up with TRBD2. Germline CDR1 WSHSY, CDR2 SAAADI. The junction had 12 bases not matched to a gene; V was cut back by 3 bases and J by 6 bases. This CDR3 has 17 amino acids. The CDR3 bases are TGCGCCAGCAGTGAATCCTCCGGGACTAGCTATCGCAATGAGCAGTTCTTC. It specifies CASSESSGTSYRNEQFF.

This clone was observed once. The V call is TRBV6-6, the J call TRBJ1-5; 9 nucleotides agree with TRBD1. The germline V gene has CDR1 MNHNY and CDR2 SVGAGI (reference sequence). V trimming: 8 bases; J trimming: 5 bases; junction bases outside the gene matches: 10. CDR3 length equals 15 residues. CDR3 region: CASGNRGRVDQPQHF. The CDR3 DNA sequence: TGTGCCAGCGGCAACAGGGGGCGCGTCGATCAGCCCCAGCATTTT.

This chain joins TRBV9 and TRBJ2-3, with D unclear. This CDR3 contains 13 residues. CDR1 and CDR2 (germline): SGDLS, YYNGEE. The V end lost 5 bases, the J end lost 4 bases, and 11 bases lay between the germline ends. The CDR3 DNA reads TGTGCCAGCAGTCCCGCACGGTCAGATACGCAGTATTTT. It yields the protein CASSPARSDTQYF.

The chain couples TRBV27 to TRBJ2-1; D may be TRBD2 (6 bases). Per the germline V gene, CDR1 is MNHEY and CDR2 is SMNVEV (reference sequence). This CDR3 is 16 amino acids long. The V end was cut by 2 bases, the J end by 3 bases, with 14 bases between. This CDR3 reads CASSLRGSGIYNEQFF. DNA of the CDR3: TGTGCCAGCAGTTTAAGAGGTAGCGGAATCTACAATGAGCAGTTCTTC.

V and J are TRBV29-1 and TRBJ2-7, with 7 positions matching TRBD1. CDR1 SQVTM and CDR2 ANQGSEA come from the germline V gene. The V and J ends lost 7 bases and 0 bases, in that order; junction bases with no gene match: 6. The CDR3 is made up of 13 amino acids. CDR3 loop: CSARGGSSYEQYF. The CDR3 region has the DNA TGCAGCGCCCGAGGGGGCAGCTCCTACGAGCAGTACTTC.

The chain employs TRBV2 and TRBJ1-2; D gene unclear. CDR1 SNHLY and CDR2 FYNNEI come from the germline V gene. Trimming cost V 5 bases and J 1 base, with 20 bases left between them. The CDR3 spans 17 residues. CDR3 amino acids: CASSTRRPGLSNYGYTF. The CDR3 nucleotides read TGTGCCAGCAGTACCAGGAGGCCTGGACTAAGTAACTATGGCTACACCTTC. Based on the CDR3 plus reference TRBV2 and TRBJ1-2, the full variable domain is EPEVTQTPSHQVTQMGQEVILRCVPISNHLYFYWYRQILGQKVEFLVSFYNNEISEKSEIFDDQFSVERPDGSNFTLKIRSTKLEDSAMYFCASSTRRPGLSNYGYTFGSGTRLTVV.

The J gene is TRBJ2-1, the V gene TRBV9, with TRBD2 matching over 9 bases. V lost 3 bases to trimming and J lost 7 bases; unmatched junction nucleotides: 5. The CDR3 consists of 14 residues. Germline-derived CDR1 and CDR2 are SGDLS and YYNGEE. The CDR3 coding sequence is TGTGCCAGCAGCGCGGCGGGAGGGCCTAATGAGCAGTTCTTC. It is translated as CASSAAGGPNEQFF.